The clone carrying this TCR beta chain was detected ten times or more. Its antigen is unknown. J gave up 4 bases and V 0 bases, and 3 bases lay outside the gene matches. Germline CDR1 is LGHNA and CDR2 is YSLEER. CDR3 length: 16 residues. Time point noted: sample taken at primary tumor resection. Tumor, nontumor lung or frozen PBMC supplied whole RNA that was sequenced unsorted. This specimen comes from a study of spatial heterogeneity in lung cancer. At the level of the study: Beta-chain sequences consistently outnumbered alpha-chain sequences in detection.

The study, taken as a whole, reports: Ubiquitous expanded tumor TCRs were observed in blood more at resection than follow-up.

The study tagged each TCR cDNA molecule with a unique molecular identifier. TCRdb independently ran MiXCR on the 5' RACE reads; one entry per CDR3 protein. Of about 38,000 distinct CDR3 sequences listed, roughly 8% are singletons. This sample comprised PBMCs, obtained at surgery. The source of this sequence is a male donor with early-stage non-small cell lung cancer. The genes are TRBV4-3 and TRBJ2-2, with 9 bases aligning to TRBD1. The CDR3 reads CASSQDGTGSTGELFF. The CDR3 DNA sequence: TGCGCCAGCAGCCAAGATGGGACAGGGAGCACCGGGGAGCTGTTTTTT.